The source of this T cell receptor beta chain is a study of shared clonotypes between healthy human individuals (TCRdb year 2020). The study in broad terms: The cohort included three men and a couple of women between 18 and 49 years of age. The study deeply sequenced blood TCR repertoires of several healthy adults to estimate repertoire size and the extent of clonotype sharing between individuals. Leukapheresis yielded between about 0.9 and 10 billion PBMCs per donor. For each donor, CD4 naive and CD4 memory were each run on three plates, CD8 naive on two plates, and CD8 memory on one plate. Libraries were prepared and TCR repertoires were sequenced by different laboratories using diverse techniques, in order to increase sequencing depth and limit assay-specific biases.

For the CD8 naive samples, CD45RO-negative cells were positively selected for CCR7, yielding a CD45RA+CCR7+ population from which TemRA cells were excluded. Healthy HIV-negative adults with no recently reported acute infections or vaccinations were included as donors. Every donor was a Caucasian adult living in Nashville, Tennessee, USA. Blood was obtained by leukapheresis, after which PBMCs were separated by Ficoll-Histopaque density gradient centrifugation and cryopreserved in liquid nitrogen vapor phase. Purity and quantity of every magnetically sorted T cell population were checked by analytical flow cytometry. From each sorted fraction, genomic DNA was isolated and quantified by UV absorbance on a Nanodrop 2000c. General conclusions and limits of the study: Because the study included a small number of donors, the genetic and exposure-history diversity represented was limited. Sampling was limited to blood, and TCR repertoires in tissue likely differ from TCR repertoires in blood. Higher generation probabilities were observed for clonotypes shared by all four sorted-subset donors than for non-shared clonotypes. Approximately 5% of naive CD4, more than 3% of naive CD8, approximately 2% of memory CD4, and 0.4% of memory CD8 clonotypes were shared across a few donors. Naive subsets generally had larger estimated clonotype richness than memory subsets. Incomplete sequencing was indicated by rarefaction of sorted-subset datasets, despite the large sequencing depth. Based on pairwise subsampling, the degree of clonotype sharing among donors was expected to be affected by sequencing depth.

Using the deep immunoSEQ assay, TCR CDR3 regions were amplified from genomic DNA by multiplex PCR. Extracted genomic DNA from each cell subset was distributed evenly across all wells of several immunoSEQ 96-well plates, and each plate was treated as a replicate. For sorted subsets, 150 to 250 ng genomic DNA, equal to tens of thousands of T cell genomes, was loaded into each replicate PCR. Purified libraries were quantified with a Qubit 3.0 fluorometer, sized on a Bioanalyzer 2100, and re-quantified with the KAPA Library Quantification kit. A separate single-read 150-cycle Illumina NextSeq 550 flow cell was used to sequence each immunoSEQ 96-well plate. In the original analysis: Because the immunoSEQ output included only junctional sequences and no quality scores, the filtering could not be the same as the filtering used for full-length reads. To assign V/J genes and CDR3, sequences were annotated against IMGT germline references using PyIR, a Python wrapper for IgBLAST v1.9. Any read was removed if the V/J assignment was weak (E-value above 1e-6), the CDR3 was missing, or the read contained stop codons, out-of-frame junctions, or ambiguous translated residues. V3J clonotypes were defined as sequences sharing an identical inferred V gene, J gene, and CDR3 amino acid sequence. Percentage overlap between repertoires was calculated by dividing the number of shared unique clonotypes by the size of the smaller repertoire. RTK rarefaction, the Chao1 estimator, and Recon v2.1 estimates of unobserved clonotypes were used to assess repertoire richness. For all TCRbeta clonotypes obtained by the gDNA method from four donors, generation probabilities were computed with OLGA. TCRdb limited this immuneACCESS table to in-frame rearrangements with V and J called. A share of clones is missing; checked studies link under half to unresolved V genes, and the rest is unexplained. V and J calls and clone size are copied from that table; D and trimming were computed from the DNA. The sample has about 550,000 clones on record, around 95% of them singletons. 0.085% to 0.11% of the sample rests with the top ten.

Remarks on this clone: The clone's antigen remains unknown. No quality values exist for individual bases; no much larger clone is one base distant.

This receptor was identified in a woman aged 30 to 39 in good health. Sequenced: naive CD8+ T cells sorted from blood. The cell subset or site label corresponds to: CD45RA+CCR7+.

CDR3 region: CASSLEDYEQYF. At the DNA level, the sequence is TGTGCCAGCAGCTTGGAGGACTACGAGCAGTACTTC. The sequence is built from TRBV5-5 and TRBJ2-7; no confident D gene assignment can be made. Deletion took 0 bases off V and 3 bases off J, with a span of 4 bases between the germline ends. CDR3 length: 12 amino acids, cysteine to phenylalanine. The DNA shown is the 36-base CDR3, in frame from base 1. Per the germline V gene (reference sequence), SGHKS is the CDR1 and YYEKEE is the CDR2.